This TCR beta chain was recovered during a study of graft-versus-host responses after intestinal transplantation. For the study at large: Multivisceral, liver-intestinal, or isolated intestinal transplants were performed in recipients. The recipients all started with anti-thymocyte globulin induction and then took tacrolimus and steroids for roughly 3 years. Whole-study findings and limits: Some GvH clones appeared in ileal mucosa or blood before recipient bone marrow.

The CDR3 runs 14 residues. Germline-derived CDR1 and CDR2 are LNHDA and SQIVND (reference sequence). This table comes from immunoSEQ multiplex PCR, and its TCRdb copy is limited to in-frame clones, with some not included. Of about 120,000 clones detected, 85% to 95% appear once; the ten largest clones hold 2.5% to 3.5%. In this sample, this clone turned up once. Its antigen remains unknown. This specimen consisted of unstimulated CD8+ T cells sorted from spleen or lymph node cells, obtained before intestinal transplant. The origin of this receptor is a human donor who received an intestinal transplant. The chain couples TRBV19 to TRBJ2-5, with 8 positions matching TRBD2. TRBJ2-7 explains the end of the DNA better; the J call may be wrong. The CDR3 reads CASSMGLGAYEQYF. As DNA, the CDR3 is TGTGCCAGTAGTATGGGACTAGGGGCCTACGAGCAGTACTTC.